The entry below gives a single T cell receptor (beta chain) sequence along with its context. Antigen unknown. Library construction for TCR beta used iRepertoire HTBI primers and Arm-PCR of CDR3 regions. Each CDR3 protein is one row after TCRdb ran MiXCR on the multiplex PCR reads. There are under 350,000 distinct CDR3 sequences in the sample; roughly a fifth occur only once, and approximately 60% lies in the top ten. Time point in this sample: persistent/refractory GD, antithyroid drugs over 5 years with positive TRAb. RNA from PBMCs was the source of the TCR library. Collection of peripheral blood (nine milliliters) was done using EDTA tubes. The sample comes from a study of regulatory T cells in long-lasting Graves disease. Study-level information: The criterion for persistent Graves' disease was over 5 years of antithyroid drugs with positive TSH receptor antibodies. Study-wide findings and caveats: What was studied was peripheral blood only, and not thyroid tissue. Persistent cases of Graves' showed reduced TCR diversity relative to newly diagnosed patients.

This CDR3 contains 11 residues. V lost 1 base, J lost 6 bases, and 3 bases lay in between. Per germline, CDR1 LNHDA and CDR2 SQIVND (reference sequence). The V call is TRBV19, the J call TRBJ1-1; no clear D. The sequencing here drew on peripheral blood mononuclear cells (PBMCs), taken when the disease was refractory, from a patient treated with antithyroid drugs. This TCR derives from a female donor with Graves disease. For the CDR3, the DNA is TGTGCCAGTAGTATAGCCTCTGAAGCTTTCTTT. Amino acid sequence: CASSIASEAFF.